These 31 T cell receptor beta chains came from one sample sequenced in a study of T cells in Graves' hyperthyroidism and ophthalmopathy. RNA transcripts provided the source from which TCR beta CDR3 regions were amplified. When the TCR CDR3 underwent first-round RT-PCR, the HTBI primer set was used. TCRdb passed the multiplex PCR reads through MiXCR, listing each CDR3 protein once. The sample includes more than 350,000 distinct CDR3 sequences, under 15% of them seen just once. Sequenced: blood. These receptors all stem from a woman aged 25 to 39 with Graves' hyperthyroidism.

The V call is TRBV4-1, the J call TRBJ1-4; 8 bases match TRBD1. The CDR3 is 17 amino acids. Trimming cost V 0 bases and J 3 bases; bases outside gene matches: 6. Germline loops: CDR1 MGHRA, CDR2 YSYEKL. The CDR3 nucleotides are TGCGCCAGCAGCCAAGAAAGGATGGGACAGGCTAATGAAAAACTGTTTTTT. Its protein product is CASSQERMGQANEKLFF.

The chain has TRBV5-1 and TRBJ2-1; maybe TRBD2 (6 bases). V was shortened by 0 bases and J by 3 bases, with 22 bases between the two germline ends. The CDR3 is 19 residues long. Germline CDR1 and CDR2: SGHRS and YFSETQ. CDR3 coding DNA: TGCGCCAGCAGCTTGGCGCTAGTGGGAGGCCCCGCTAGCTACAATGAGCAGTTCTTC. This codes for CASSLALVGGPASYNEQFF. The complete variable domain, with remaining parts taken from reference TRBV5-1 and TRBJ2-1, reads KAGVTQTPRYLIKTRGQQVTLSCSPISGHRSVSWYQQTPGQGLQFLFEYFSETQRNKGNFPGRFSGRQFSNSRSEMNVSTLELGDSALYLCASSLALVGGPASYNEQFFGPGTRLTVL.

This clonotype has ten or more counts. The CDR3 is CAWNPGVQNEQFF. CDR3 coding DNA: TGTGCCTGGAATCCAGGGGTTCAGAATGAGCAGTTCTTC. The gene calls are TRBV30 and TRBJ2-1; TRBD1 is a possible D gene (6 bases). The ends were cut back, 4 bases at V and 7 bases at J, with 14 bases in the middle. The CDR3 extends over 13 amino acids. Germline CDR1 reads GTSNPN; CDR2 reads SVGIG (reference sequence).

This chain's CDR3 is CASRKDRTGETQYF. Written as DNA, the CDR3 is TGTGCCAGCAGAAAGGACAGGACTGGAGAGACCCAGTACTTC. The V call is TRBV2, the J call TRBJ2-5; TRBD1 matches at 7 bases. The ends lost 6 bases at V and 4 bases at J; junction bases unmatched: 8. This CDR3 is 14 amino acids long. Germline-derived CDR1 and CDR2 are SNHLY and FYNNEI. Complete variable domain (other parts from reference TRBV2 and TRBJ2-5): EPEVTQTPSHQVTQMGQEVILRCVPISNHLYFYWYRQILGQKVEFLVSFYNNEISEKSEIFDDQFSVERPDGSNFTLKIRSTKLEDSAMYFCASRKDRTGETQYFGPGTRLLVL.

This clonotype has ten or more counts. The CDR3 spells CASSSKRLRGTDTQYF. The CDR3 DNA reads as TGTGCCAGCAGCTCCAAACGTCTTCGGGGCACAGATACGCAGTATTTT. The gene calls are TRBV7-9 and TRBJ2-3; no reliable D call. Germline V gene data show CDR1 as SEHNR and CDR2 as FQNEAQ (reference sequence). The CDR3 has 16 amino acids. The V end was cut by 4 bases, the J end by 1 base, with 15 bases between.

This chain connects TRBV6-1 to TRBJ1-6, with D tentatively TRBD1 (5 bases). The CDR3 is 14 amino acids. With 6 bases removed from V and 2 bases from J, the gap between germline ends came to 8 bases. The germline CDR1 and CDR2 sequences are MNHNS and SASEGT. The CDR3 coding sequence is TGTGCCAGCAGAGGGGAGGCCTATAATTCACCCCTCCACTTT. It is translated as CASRGEAYNSPLHF.

In the case of this clonotype: A read error may explain this, as a much larger clone is one base away. CDR3 in DNA: TGTGCCAGCAGTCGCTCACTTAAAGCCTACGAGCAGTACTTC. Translated, it gives CASSRSLKAYEQYF. The chain recombines TRBV3-1 with TRBJ2-7; no clear D gene. Germline CDR1 reads LGHDT; CDR2 reads YNNKEL (reference sequence). V was trimmed by 6 bases and J by 2 bases, leaving 14 bases between them. CDR3 length: 14 residues.

The V gene is TRBV7-9, the J gene TRBJ1-2; D is unresolved. CDR1 SEHNR and CDR2 FQNEAQ come from the germline V gene (reference sequence). Trimming left V 0 bases short and J 7 bases short, with 12 bases between. CDR3 length: 14 amino acids. The CDR3 protein is CASSLALPGGGYTF. In nucleotides, the CDR3 is TGTGCCAGCAGCTTAGCGCTCCCAGGCGGTGGCTACACCTTC.

The chain combines TRBV6-1 with TRBJ1-5; no clear D. V dropped 8 bases and J dropped 2 bases, with 10 bases sitting between them. The CDR3 has 13 residues. CDR1 is MNHNS and CDR2 is SASEGT in the germline V gene. The CDR3, as DNA: TGTGCCAGCCAAGTGGGCGGCAATCAGCCCCAGCATTTT. Its translation is CASQVGGNQPQHF.

The genes are TRBV5-4 and TRBJ2-1; 9 nucleotides agree with TRBD2. Trimming took 0 bases from V and 9 from J; bases not matched to a gene: 7. The CDR3 runs to 15 residues. Germline V gene lookup returns CDR1 SGHNT and CDR2 YYREEE (reference sequence). The CDR3 sequence is CASSLGSTSGREQFF. In DNA form, the CDR3 reads TGTGCCAGCAGCTTGGGGTCAACTAGCGGGCGTGAGCAGTTCTTC.

Details on this clonotype: A junction boundary mismatches the germline segment, possibly from a read error. The chain links TRBV27 to TRBJ1-2, with D possibly being TRBD1 (6 bases). The CDR3 has 16 residues. Germline CDR1 MNHEY, CDR2 SMNVEV (reference sequence). CDR3 amino acids: CASSLLGGTNNYSYTF. As DNA, the CDR3 is TGTGCCAGCAGTTTATTGGGGGGCACTAATAACTATAGCTACACCTTC.

This clonotype was seen a few times. The chain has TRBV20-1 and TRBJ2-3; a weak D match, TRBD1 (6 bases). The germline gives CDR1 DFQATT, CDR2 SNEGSKA (reference sequence). This CDR3 has 12 residues. V shed 5 bases and J shed 6 bases, with 12 bases lying between them. The CDR3 nucleotides are TGCAGTGCTGGACAGAGCGCCGATACGCAGTATTTT. This codes for CSAGQSADTQYF.

The chain carries TRBV4-1 and TRBJ2-7; D is tentatively TRBD1 or TRBD2 (5 bases each). This CDR3 is built from 15 residues. The V gene's germline CDR1 is MGHRA and CDR2 YSYEKL. V was clipped by 0 bases and J by 2 bases, with 11 bases between them. CDR3 region: CASSQEGDGAYEQYF. In nucleotides, the CDR3 is TGCGCCAGCAGCCAAGAAGGGGACGGTGCCTACGAGCAGTACTTC.

The CDR3 bases are TGCGCCAGCAGCTTGGGGACAGGCCTTAGCACAGATACGCAGTATTTT. Translated: CASSLGTGLSTDTQYF. This rearrangement joins TRBV5-1 to TRBJ2-3, with 7 bases that match TRBD1. The germline gives CDR1 SGHRS, CDR2 YFSETQ. Losses at the gene ends were 0 bases for V and 0 bases for J; bases not matched to a gene: 4. This CDR3 spans 16 amino acids.

This clonotype was found many times. The chain uses TRBV9 and TRBJ1-1, with D possibly being TRBD1 (6 bases). There are 16 residues in the CDR3. V lost 4 bases and J lost 1, with 17 bases in between. Germline assignment: CDR1 SGDLS and CDR2 YYNGEE. The CDR3 DNA sequence: TGTGCCAGCAGCTCCGGGGGCCCTTACCCGAACACTGAAGCTTTCTTT. Residues: CASSSGGPYPNTEAFF.

This clonotype was counted many times. The chain carries TRBV3-1 and TRBJ1-2; D unresolved. The CDR3 is 13 amino acids. The germline V gene has CDR1 LGHDT and CDR2 YNNKEL (reference sequence). V was cut by 0 bases and J by 3 bases, with 5 bases left in between. The CDR3 region is CASSQEGHYGYTF. DNA for the CDR3: TGTGCCAGCAGCCAAGAAGGGCACTATGGCTACACCTTC.

This clonotype appeared a few times. V is TRBV7-8 and J is TRBJ1-5; the D gene is possibly TRBD1 (5 bases). The CDR3 has 16 residues. Germline V gene sequence: CDR1 SGHVS, CDR2 FQNEAQ. V gave up 0 bases and J gave up 0 bases, with 9 bases separating them. CDR3 amino acids: CASSLATEYSNQPQHF. The DNA of the CDR3 is TGTGCCAGCAGCTTAGCGACAGAGTATAGCAATCAGCCCCAGCATTTT.

Comments on this clonotype: A much larger clonotype is one base distant, so this may be a read error. V usage is TRBV5-1 and J usage is TRBJ2-7; D could derive from TRBD1 or TRBD2 (5 bases each). Between the trimmed V and J ends, which lost 0 bases and 7 bases, there was a span of 14 bases. CDR1 is SGHRS and CDR2 is YFSETQ in the germline V gene. The CDR3 loop spans 14 amino acids. CDR3 nucleotides: TGCGCCAGCAGCTTGGGCAGGGCTGGGGGAGAGCAGTACTTC. This gives the protein CASSLGRAGGEQYF.

The genes are TRBV9 and TRBJ2-3; a weak D match, TRBD2 (5 bases). Trimming removed 0 bases at V and 6 bases at J, with 11 bases between. The germline gives CDR1 SGDLS, CDR2 YYNGEE. The CDR3 is 14 residues long. CDR3 region: CASSVGRGGDTQYF. In DNA form, the CDR3 reads TGTGCCAGCAGCGTAGGACGGGGTGGGGATACGCAGTATTTT.

This clonotype occurred many times. The chain combines TRBV28 with TRBJ2-3; TRBD2 agrees at 8 bases. This CDR3 contains 15 residues. Losses at the gene ends were 4 bases for V and 2 bases for J; bases not matched to a gene: 5. Germline lookup yields CDR1 MDHEN and CDR2 SYDVKM. The CDR3, as DNA: TGTGCCAGCAGTTCAAATAGCGGGGTCACAGATACGCAGTATTTT. Translated, it gives CASSSNSGVTDTQYF.

V is TRBV6-2 or TRBV6-3 and J is TRBJ1-1; TRBD1 matches at 9 bases. CDR3 length equals 13 residues. Trimming at V came to 5 bases and at J to 6 bases, leaving 4 bases not matched to a gene. Germline V lookup: CDR1 MNHEY, CDR2 SVGEGT. CDR3 coding DNA: TGTGCCAGCAGTCCGGGACAGGGAGCTGAAGCTTTCTTT. Its translation is CASSPGQGAEAFF.

This clonotype came up many times. The CDR3 spells CASSQPWGQGAYEQYF. Here the CDR3 DNA reads TGTGCCAGCAGCCAACCTTGGGGACAGGGGGCGTACGAGCAGTACTTC. The chain couples TRBV3-1 to TRBJ2-7; TRBD1 aligns across 12 bases. The V segment lost 2 bases and the J segment 4 bases; nucleotides outside the gene matches: 6. The CDR3 contains 16 residues. Germline CDR1 reads LGHDT; CDR2 reads YNNKEL (reference sequence).

The genes are TRBV4-1 and TRBJ1-6; D call uncertain. Trimming took 3 bases from V and 0 from J, leaving 18 bases between them. Germline-derived CDR1 and CDR2 are MGHRA and YSYEKL. The CDR3 spans 19 residues. In DNA, the CDR3 is TGCGCCAGCAGCCAGATGATGTGGGAGGAGAGCTCCTATAATTCACCCCTCCACTTT. Encoded protein: CASSQMMWEESSYNSPLHF.

Ten or more counts support this clonotype. The chain combines TRBV27 with TRBJ2-3; D not certain. Germline CDR1 is MNHEY and CDR2 is SMNVEV (reference sequence). Trimming removed 5 bases from V and 0 bases from J, with 9 bases in between. This CDR3 spans 14 amino acids. The CDR3 reads CASSPYLSTDTQYF. For the CDR3, the DNA is TGTGCCAGCAGTCCGTACCTCAGCACAGATACGCAGTATTTT.

This clonotype was counted ten times or more. The chain combines TRBV7-8 with TRBJ1-2; no reliable D call. V was shortened by 2 bases and J by 2 bases, with 6 bases between the two germline ends. Germline V lookup: CDR1 SGHVS, CDR2 FQNEAQ. CDR3 length: 13 residues. CDR3 loop: CASSLTANYGYTF. CDR3 bases: TGTGCCAGCAGCTTAACGGCAAACTATGGCTACACCTTC.

As regards this clonotype: The junction differs from germline at one of its ends, possibly a read error. The chain couples TRBV12-3 or TRBV12-4 to TRBJ1-1; 7 bases are shared with TRBD1. The CDR3 sequence is 13 residues long. The CDR3 here is CASSSQGNTEALF. As DNA, the CDR3 is TGTGCCAGCAGTTCACAGGGGAACACTGAAGCTCTCTTT.

The V and J genes are TRBV5-1 and TRBJ2-3; D is ambiguous. The CDR3 consists of 13 residues. V was pared by 4 bases and J by 2 bases, with 8 bases between. Germline V lookup: CDR1 SGHRS, CDR2 YFSETQ. CDR3 bases: TGCGCCAGCAGCCCGAGAAACACAGATACGCAGTATTTT. Its translation: CASSPRNTDTQYF.

This clonotype was counted at least ten times. The V and J genes are TRBV12-3 or TRBV12-4 and TRBJ1-1; possible D gene TRBD1, 6 bases. Trimming took 3 bases from V and 10 from J, leaving 18 bases between them. The CDR3 is 14 amino acids. This CDR3 is CASSFSGARGRAFF. DNA of the CDR3: TGTGCCAGCAGTTTCTCAGGGGCTCGGGGTAGAGCTTTCTTT.

This clonotype was seen at least ten times. The rearrangement uses TRBV11-2 and TRBJ2-7; D might be TRBD1 (5 bases). Trimming cost V 1 base and J 7 bases, with 11 bases left between them. Germline-derived CDR1 and CDR2 are SGHAT and FQNNGV. The CDR3 totals 13 residues. The DNA for the CDR3 is TGTGCCAGCAGCTTAGGACTCCAGGGAGAGCAGTACTTC. This encodes CASSLGLQGEQYF.

This sequence joins TRBV7-2 and TRBJ1-2; D is uncertain. CDR3 length equals 14 residues. Trimming cost V 5 bases and J 8 bases, with 18 bases left between them. Looked up from germline, CDR1 is SGHTA and CDR2 is FQGNSA. DNA for the CDR3: TGTGCCAGCAGCCCACGCTCCGACTTGTGGGGCTACACCTTC. Its translation is CASSPRSDLWGYTF.

The V gene is TRBV10-3, the J gene TRBJ2-5; D call uncertain. Germline V gene data show CDR1 as ENHRY and CDR2 as SYGVKD. The CDR3 contains 13 residues. Between the trimmed V and J ends, which lost 7 bases and 5 bases, there was a span of 14 bases. The CDR3 coding sequence is TGTGCCATCACCCCCCGGCCCCGGGAGACCCAGTACTTC. This sequence encodes CAITPRPRETQYF.